Listed below are T cell receptor beta chains from one sample, sequenced in a study of T-cell memory formation after mild COVID-19. TCRdb itself ran the 5' RACE reads through MiXCR, one entry per CDR3 protein. The sample comprises approximately 300,000 distinct CDR3 sequences, around 19% of which are singletons, and over 20% rests with the top ten. Sequenced sample: PBMCs or a T cell subset sorted from them (not recorded which). These receptors originate from a man aged 18-30 years who had mild COVID-19 (a few samples of this study predate the infection). Cell type and time point are not known. Both conserved end residues are part of each CDR3. Fields, in order: J gene, clone size, V gene, D gene, CDR3 protein, CDR3 DNA. A D gene is named only where the DNA matches it firmly. The size field is filled for only some rows; it gives once, few, many or a size class.

j_call: TRBJ2-1; clone_size: NA; v_call: TRBV25-1; d_call: TRBD2; cdr3_aa: CASSGLTSGGTEQFF; cdr3_nt: TGTGCCAGCAGTGGCCTCACTAGCGGGGGGACTGAGCAGTTCTTC
j_call: TRBJ1-5; clone_size: NA; v_call: TRBV12-3/TRBV12-4; d_call: NA; cdr3_aa: CASSFVTGGHSNQPQHF; cdr3_nt: TGTGCCAGCAGTTTTGTAACTGGGGGCCATAGCAATCAGCCCCAGCATTTT
j_call: TRBJ2-6; clone_size: NA; v_call: TRBV18; d_call: NA; cdr3_aa: CASSPWDNPGANVLTF; cdr3_nt: TGTGCCAGCTCACCCTGGGACAACCCTGGGGCCAACGTCCTGACTTTC
j_call: TRBJ2-4; clone_size: few; v_call: TRBV5-1; d_call: NA; cdr3_aa: CASRGGSRENIQYF; cdr3_nt: TGCGCCAGCAGAGGGGGGTCCAGAGAAAACATTCAGTACTTC
j_call: TRBJ2-7; clone_size: few; v_call: TRBV20-1; d_call: NA; cdr3_aa: CSARLQPYEQYF; cdr3_nt: TGCAGTGCTAGGCTCCAACCCTACGAGCAGTACTTC
j_call: TRBJ1-6; clone_size: NA; v_call: TRBV11-2; d_call: NA; cdr3_aa: CASSSVDTNSPLHF; cdr3_nt: TGTGCCAGCAGCTCTGTGGATACGAATTCACCCCTCCACTTT
j_call: TRBJ2-2; clone_size: few; v_call: TRBV7-3; d_call: NA; cdr3_aa: CASSPGGVAGELFF; cdr3_nt: TGTGCCAGCAGCCCAGGGGGGGTCGCCGGGGAGCTGTTTTTT
j_call: TRBJ1-2; clone_size: few; v_call: TRBV27; d_call: TRBD1; cdr3_aa: CASSFRTGEDYGYTF; cdr3_nt: TGTGCCAGCAGTTTCCGGACAGGGGAGGACTATGGCTACACCTTC
j_call: TRBJ1-5; clone_size: NA; v_call: TRBV6-6; d_call: NA; cdr3_aa: CASSPLKGRPQHF; cdr3_nt: TGTGCCAGCAGTCCACTTAAGGGGAGGCCCCAGCATTTT
j_call: TRBJ1-1; clone_size: NA; v_call: TRBV5-1; d_call: NA; cdr3_aa: CASSFFGGNTEAFF; cdr3_nt: TGCGCCAGCAGCTTCTTTGGGGGGAACACTGAAGCTTTCTTT
j_call: TRBJ1-4; clone_size: NA; v_call: TRBV7-9; d_call: NA; cdr3_aa: CASSLEPGRGEKLFF; cdr3_nt: TGTGCCAGCAGCTTAGAACCAGGTCGCGGTGAAAAACTGTTTTTT
j_call: TRBJ2-2; clone_size: NA; v_call: TRBV6-5; d_call: NA; cdr3_aa: CASSSGVHGGGELFF; cdr3_nt: TGTGCCAGCAGTTCCGGGGTCCATGGTGGCGGGGAGCTGTTTTTT
j_call: TRBJ2-5; clone_size: NA; v_call: TRBV10-3; d_call: NA; cdr3_aa: CAISESPRSPGTQYF; cdr3_nt: TGTGCCATCAGTGAGTCCCCGCGATCCCCAGGAACCCAGTACTTC
j_call: TRBJ2-3; clone_size: few; v_call: TRBV10-3; d_call: NA; cdr3_aa: CAIRLNSAVSTDTQYF; cdr3_nt: TGTGCCATCAGGTTAAACTCAGCGGTTAGCACAGATACGCAGTATTTT
j_call: TRBJ2-7; clone_size: NA; v_call: TRBV5-1; d_call: NA; cdr3_aa: CASSLDDSGEQYF; cdr3_nt: TGCGCCAGCAGCTTGGATGACAGCGGGGAGCAGTACTTC
j_call: TRBJ2-3; clone_size: NA; v_call: TRBV5-1; d_call: TRBD2; cdr3_aa: CASSRTSGTDTQYF; cdr3_nt: TGCGCCAGCAGCAGGACTAGCGGCACAGATACGCAGTATTTT
j_call: TRBJ1-2; clone_size: NA; v_call: TRBV7-8; d_call: TRBD1; cdr3_aa: CASSWGTGDGYTF; cdr3_nt: TGTGCCAGCAGCTGGGGGACAGGGGATGGCTACACCTTC
j_call: TRBJ2-6; clone_size: many; v_call: TRBV5-1; d_call: TRBD1; cdr3_aa: CASSPQGQGWTGANVLTF; cdr3_nt: TGCGCCAGCAGCCCCCAGGGACAGGGGTGGACTGGGGCCAACGTCCTGACTTTC
j_call: TRBJ2-3; clone_size: NA; v_call: TRBV9; d_call: NA; cdr3_aa: CASSVASTGDTQYF; cdr3_nt: TGTGCCAGCAGCGTCGCCAGCACGGGAGATACGCAGTATTTT
j_call: TRBJ2-6; clone_size: few; v_call: TRBV6-5; d_call: NA; cdr3_aa: CASSYSRTGANVLTF; cdr3_nt: TGTGCCAGCAGTTACTCTCGTACTGGGGCCAACGTCCTGACTTTC
j_call: TRBJ2-7; clone_size: few; v_call: TRBV7-2; d_call: TRBD1; cdr3_aa: CASSETGTGGYEQYF; cdr3_nt: TGTGCCAGCAGCGAAACCGGGACAGGGGGCTACGAGCAGTACTTC
j_call: TRBJ2-1; clone_size: once; v_call: TRBV6-2/TRBV6-3; d_call: NA; cdr3_aa: CASSYEGGRYEQFF; cdr3_nt: TGTGCCAGCAGTTACGAGGGGGGGCGTTATGAGCAGTTCTTC
j_call: TRBJ1-5; clone_size: NA; v_call: TRBV7-8; d_call: NA; cdr3_aa: CASSPTRGFDNQPQHF; cdr3_nt: TGTGCCAGCAGCCCGACGAGGGGCTTTGACAATCAGCCCCAGCATTTT
j_call: TRBJ1-2; clone_size: few; v_call: TRBV7-8; d_call: NA; cdr3_aa: CASSLVSSYGYTF; cdr3_nt: TGTGCCAGCAGCTTAGTATCCAGCTATGGCTACACCTTC